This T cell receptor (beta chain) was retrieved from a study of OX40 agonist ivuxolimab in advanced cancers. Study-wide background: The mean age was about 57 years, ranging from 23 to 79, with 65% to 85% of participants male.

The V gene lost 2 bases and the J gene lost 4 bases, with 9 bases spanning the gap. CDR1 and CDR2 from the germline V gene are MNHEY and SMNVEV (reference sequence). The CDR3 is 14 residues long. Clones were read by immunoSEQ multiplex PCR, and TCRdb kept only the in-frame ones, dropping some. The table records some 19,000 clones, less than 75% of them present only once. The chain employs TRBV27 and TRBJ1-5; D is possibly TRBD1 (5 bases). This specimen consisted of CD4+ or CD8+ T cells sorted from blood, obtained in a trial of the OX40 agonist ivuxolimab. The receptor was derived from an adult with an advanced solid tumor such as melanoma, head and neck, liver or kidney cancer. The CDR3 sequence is CASSLGTRNQPQHF. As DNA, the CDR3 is TGTGCCAGCAGTTTAGGGACGAGAAATCAGCCCCAGCATTTT.